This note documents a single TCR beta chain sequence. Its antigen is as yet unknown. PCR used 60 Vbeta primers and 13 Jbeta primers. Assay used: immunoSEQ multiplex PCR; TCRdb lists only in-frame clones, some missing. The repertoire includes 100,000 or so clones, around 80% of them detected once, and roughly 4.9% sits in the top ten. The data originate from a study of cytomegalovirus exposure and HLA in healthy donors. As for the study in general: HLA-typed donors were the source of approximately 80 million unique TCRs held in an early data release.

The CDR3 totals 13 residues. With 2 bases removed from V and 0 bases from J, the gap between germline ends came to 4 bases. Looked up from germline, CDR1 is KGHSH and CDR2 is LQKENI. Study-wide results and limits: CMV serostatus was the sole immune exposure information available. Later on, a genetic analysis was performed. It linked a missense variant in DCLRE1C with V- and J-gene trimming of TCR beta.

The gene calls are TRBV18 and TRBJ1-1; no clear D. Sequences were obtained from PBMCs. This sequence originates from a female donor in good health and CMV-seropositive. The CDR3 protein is CASSPSVNTEAFF. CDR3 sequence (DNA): TGTGCCAGCTCACCATCAGTGAACACTGAAGCTTTCTTT.